This T cell receptor (beta chain) was documented in a study of early T cells in non-severe SARS-CoV-2 infection. Trimming removed 6 bases at V and 0 bases at J, with 13 bases between. This CDR3 has 15 residues. Germline V gene lookup returns CDR1 MDHEN and CDR2 SYDVKM. From the 5' RACE reads, TCRdb called clonotypes with MiXCR, one entry per CDR3 protein. The sample lists about 71,000 distinct CDR3 sequences; around 12% were seen once. This clonotype was picked up many times. This TCR was sampled from an adult who was a healthcare worker with PCR-confirmed SARS-CoV-2 infection or an uninfected control (not recorded which). The source material was whole blood, sampled at baseline. The gene calls are TRBV28 and TRBJ2-3; possible D gene TRBD2, 5 bases. This CDR3 is CASSPPRTSTDTQYF. In DNA, the CDR3 is TGTGCCAGCAGCCCGCCTAGGACTAGCACAGATACGCAGTATTTT. The full variable domain, with the rest looked up from reference TRBV28 and TRBJ2-3, is DVKVTQSSRYLVKRTGEKVFLECVQDMDHENMFWYRQDPGLGLRLIYFSYDVKMKEKGDIPEGYSVSREKKERFSLILESASTNQTSMYLCASSPPRTSTDTQYFGPGTRLTVL.